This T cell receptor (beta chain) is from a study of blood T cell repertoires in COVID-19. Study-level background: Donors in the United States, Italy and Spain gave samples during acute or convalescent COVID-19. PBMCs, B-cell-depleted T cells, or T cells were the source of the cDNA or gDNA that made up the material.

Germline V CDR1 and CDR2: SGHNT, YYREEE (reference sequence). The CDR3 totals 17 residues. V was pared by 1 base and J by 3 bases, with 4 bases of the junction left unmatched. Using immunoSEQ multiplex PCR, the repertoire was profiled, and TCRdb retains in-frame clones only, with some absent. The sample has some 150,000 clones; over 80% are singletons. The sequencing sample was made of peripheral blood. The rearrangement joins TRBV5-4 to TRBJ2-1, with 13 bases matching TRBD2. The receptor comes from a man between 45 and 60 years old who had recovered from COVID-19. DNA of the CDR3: TGTGCCAGCAGCTTGTCGACTAGCGGGGGGTTCTACAATGAGCAGTTCTTC. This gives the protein CASSLSTSGGFYNEQFF. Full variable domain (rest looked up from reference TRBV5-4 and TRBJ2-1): ETGVTQSPTHLIKTRGQQVTLRCSSQSGHNTVSWYQQALGQGPQFIFQYYREEENGRGNFPPRFSGLQFPNYSSELNVNALELDDSALYLCASSLSTSGGFYNEQFFGPGTRLTVL.